This T cell receptor beta chain was recovered during a study of cytomegalovirus exposure and HLA in healthy donors. Overall study results and limits: Confirmation was obtained in vitro that a few CMV-associated chains are specific for CMV antigens.

The CDR3 consists of 13 residues. Per germline, CDR1 MDHEN and CDR2 SYDVKM. V shed 6 bases and J shed 9 bases, with 18 bases lying between them. The PCR contained 60 Vbeta and 13 Jbeta primers. Clones were read by immunoSEQ multiplex PCR, and TCRdb kept only the in-frame ones, dropping some. The repertoire shows about 78,000 clones; the top ten hold 7.5%. Concerning this clone itself: The antigen is not known.

This rearrangement joins TRBV28 to TRBJ2-7; tentatively, D is TRBD1 (6 bases). What was sequenced was PBMCs. The source of this sequence is a female donor in good health and CMV-seropositive. This CDR3 reads CASSPGTYLSQYF. In nucleotides, the CDR3 is TGTGCCAGCAGCCCCGGGACATACCTTTCGCAGTACTTC.